This T cell receptor beta chain was recorded in a study of blood T cell repertoires in COVID-19. Study overall: Samples representing acute and convalescent COVID-19 were sourced from the United States, Italy and Spain. PBMCs, B-cell-depleted T cells, or T cells provided the cDNA or gDNA that made up the material.

This CDR3 spans 15 amino acids. After removal of 8 bases from V and 5 bases from J, the junction contained 14 bases not matched to a gene. Germline V gene lookup returns CDR1 MDHEN and CDR2 SYDVKM. Per the original methods: Using reference gene primer amplification, nucleated cell counts were estimated. This table comes from immunoSEQ multiplex PCR, and its TCRdb copy is limited to in-frame clones, with some not included. The V and J calls and clone size come from that table; D and trimming were worked out from the DNA. The sample consists of about 110,000 clones, over 60% of them appearing once. The chain couples TRBV28 to TRBJ1-1; 7 bases match TRBD1. Sequencing was done on a sample of peripheral blood. The clonotype comes from a human donor in a cohort sampled during active or convalescent COVID-19. CDR3 residues: CASRPSTGKGTEAFF. CDR3 coding DNA: TGTGCCAGCCGTCCCTCGACAGGGAAAGGTACTGAAGCTTTCTTT. The full variable domain, its missing parts supplied by reference TRBV28 and TRBJ1-1, is DVKVTQSSRYLVKRTGEKVFLECVQDMDHENMFWYRQDPGLGLRLIYFSYDVKMKEKGDIPEGYSVSREKKERFSLILESASTNQTSMYLCASRPSTGKGTEAFFGQGTRLTVV.